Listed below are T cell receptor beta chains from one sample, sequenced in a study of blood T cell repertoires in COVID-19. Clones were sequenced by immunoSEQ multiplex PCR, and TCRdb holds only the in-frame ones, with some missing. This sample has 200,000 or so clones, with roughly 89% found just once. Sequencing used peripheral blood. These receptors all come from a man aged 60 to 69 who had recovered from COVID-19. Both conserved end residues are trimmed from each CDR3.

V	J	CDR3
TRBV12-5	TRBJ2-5	ASGLLESRTQY
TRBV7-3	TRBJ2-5	ASSQGGRETQY
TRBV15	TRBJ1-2	ATSRQGNYGYT
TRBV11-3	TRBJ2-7	ASSQEQGREQY
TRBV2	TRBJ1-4	ASRRGRQSNEKLF
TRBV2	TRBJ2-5	ASKKTSGIQETQY
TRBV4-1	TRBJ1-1	ASSPGTGRGLGAF
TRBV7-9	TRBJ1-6	ASSQGDSYNSPLH
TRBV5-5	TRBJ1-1	ASSLERWNTEAF
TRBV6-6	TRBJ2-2	ASSPRGWTGELF
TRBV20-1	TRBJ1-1	SASAGTGNTEAF
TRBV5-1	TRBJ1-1	ASREGQARYTEAF
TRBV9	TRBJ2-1	ASSVGAAGGGDEQF
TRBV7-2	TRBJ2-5	ASSFQRMQETQY
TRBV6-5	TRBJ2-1	ASRGTSFGMF
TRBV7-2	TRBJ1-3	ASSLTSSSLSGNTIY
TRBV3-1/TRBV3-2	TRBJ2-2	ASRRQGGGELF
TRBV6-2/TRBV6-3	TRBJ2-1	ASSSEPGGSEQF
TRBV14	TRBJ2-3	ASSQDGRVQY
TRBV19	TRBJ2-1	ASSIDHPSGSYNEQF
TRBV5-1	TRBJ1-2	ASSVSLGYGYT
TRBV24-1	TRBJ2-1	ATSRGGGNEQF
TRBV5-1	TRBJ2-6	ASKGVAGANVLT
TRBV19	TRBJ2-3	ASSGTGTGLVDTQY
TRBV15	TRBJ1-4	ATSRDVRGNEKLF
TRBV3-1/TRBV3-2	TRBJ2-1	ASSRVPPLWEGSYNEQF
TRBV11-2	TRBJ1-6	ASTSLGRGHHNSPLH
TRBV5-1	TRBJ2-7	ASSLGGQGGDEQY
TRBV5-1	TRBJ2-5	ASSLAGRGLETQY
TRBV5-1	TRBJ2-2	ASAFVQGSTGELF
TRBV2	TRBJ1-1	ASSGQHAEAF
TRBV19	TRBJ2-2	ASSSGGPITGELF
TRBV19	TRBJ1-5	ASSMNRGGQGTQPQH
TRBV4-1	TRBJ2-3	ASSPLGGGTDTQY
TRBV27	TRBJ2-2	ASSLSRTLNTGELF
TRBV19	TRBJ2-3	ASSIRSDTQY
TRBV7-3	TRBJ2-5	ASSPAGTGGGGTQY
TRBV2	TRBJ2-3	ASSDLGPFQY
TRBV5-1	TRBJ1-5	ASSLDGQGTQPQH
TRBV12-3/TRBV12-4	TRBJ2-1	ASSWDSLGQF
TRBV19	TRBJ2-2	ASSVFSHTGELF
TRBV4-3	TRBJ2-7	ASSPTGGRASYEQY
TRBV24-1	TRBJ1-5	ATSRQGSLTQH
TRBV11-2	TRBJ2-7	ASSLGVSGGPYEQY